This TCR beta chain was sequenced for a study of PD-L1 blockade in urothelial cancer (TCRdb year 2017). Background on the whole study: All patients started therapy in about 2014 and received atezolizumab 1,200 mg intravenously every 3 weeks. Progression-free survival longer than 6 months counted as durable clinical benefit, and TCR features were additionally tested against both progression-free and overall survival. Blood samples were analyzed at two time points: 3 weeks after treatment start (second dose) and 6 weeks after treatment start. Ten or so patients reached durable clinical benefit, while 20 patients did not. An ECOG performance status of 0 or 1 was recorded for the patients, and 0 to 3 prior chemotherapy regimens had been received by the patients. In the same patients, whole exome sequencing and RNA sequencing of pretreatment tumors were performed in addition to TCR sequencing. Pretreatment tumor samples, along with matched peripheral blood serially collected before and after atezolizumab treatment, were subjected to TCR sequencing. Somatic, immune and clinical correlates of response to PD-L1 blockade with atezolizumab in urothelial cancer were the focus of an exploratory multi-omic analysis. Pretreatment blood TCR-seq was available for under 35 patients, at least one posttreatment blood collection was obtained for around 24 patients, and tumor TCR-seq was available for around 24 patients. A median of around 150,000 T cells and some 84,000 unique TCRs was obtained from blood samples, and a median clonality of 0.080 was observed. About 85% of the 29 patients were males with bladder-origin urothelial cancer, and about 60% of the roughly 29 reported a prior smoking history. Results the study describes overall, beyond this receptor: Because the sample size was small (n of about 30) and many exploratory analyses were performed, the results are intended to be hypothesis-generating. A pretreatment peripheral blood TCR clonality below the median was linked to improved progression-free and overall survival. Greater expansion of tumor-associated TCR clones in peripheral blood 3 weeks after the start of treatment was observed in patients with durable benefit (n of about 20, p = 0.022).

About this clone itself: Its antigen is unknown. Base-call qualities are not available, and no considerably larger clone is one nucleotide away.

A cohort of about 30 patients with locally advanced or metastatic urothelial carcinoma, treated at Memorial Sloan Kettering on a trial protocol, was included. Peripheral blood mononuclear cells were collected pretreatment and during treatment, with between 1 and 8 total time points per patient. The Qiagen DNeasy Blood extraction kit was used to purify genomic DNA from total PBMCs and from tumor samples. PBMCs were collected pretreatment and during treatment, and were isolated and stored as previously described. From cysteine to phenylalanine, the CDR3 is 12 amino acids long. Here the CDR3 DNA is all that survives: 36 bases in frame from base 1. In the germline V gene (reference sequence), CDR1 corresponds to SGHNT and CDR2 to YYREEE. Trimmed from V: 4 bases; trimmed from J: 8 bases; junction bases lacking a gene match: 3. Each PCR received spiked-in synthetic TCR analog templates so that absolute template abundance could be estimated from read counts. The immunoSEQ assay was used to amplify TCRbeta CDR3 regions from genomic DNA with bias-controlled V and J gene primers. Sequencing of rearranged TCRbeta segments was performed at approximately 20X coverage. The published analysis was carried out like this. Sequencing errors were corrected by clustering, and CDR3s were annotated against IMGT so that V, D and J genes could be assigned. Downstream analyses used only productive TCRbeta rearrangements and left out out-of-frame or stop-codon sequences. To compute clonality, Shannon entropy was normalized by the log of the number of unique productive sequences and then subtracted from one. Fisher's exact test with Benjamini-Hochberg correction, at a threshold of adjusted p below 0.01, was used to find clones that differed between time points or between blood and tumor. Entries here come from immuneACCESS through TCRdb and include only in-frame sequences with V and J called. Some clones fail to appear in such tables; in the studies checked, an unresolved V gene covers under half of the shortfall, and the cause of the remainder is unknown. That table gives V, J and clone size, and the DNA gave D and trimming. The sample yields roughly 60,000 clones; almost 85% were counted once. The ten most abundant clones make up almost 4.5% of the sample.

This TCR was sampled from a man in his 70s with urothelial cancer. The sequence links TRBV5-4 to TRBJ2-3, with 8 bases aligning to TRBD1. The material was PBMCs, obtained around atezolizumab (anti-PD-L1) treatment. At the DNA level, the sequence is TGTGCCAGCAGCCAAGGACAGGGTACGCAGTATTTT. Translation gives CASSQGQGTQYF.